A single T cell receptor (beta chain) is shown here with its context. Antigen specificity is unknown. The sample belongs to a study of T-cell reconstitution after alpha-beta-depleted transplantation in children. Study conclusions and caveats: Two months or so post-transplant, alpha-beta T cells reportedly derived from several hundred expanded graft clones. Diversity of TCRbeta at day 60 was high in some patients, arising from surviving recipient T cells and thymic progenitors. T-cell numbers and diversity, one year after transplant, stemmed largely from T cells that were newly produced.

This CDR3 is built from 13 residues. V lost 7 bases, J lost 3 bases, and 6 bases stayed unmatched. Germline V gives CDR1 SQVTM, CDR2 ANQGSEA. Molecular barcoding with unique molecular identifiers was used for the TCRbeta library. TCRdb passed the PCR reads through MiXCR, listing each CDR3 protein once. Here the sample spans fewer than 700,000 distinct CDR3 sequences, around 13% being singletons. The rearrangement uses TRBV29-1 and TRBJ2-7; TRBD1 aligns across 10 bases. This TCR came from a male patient between 5 and 17 years old who had a stem cell transplant for acute myeloid leukemia, so the T cells may come from the graft donor. Here the sequenced sample was PBMCs, mostly from graft donor cells, taken 360 days after TCRalphabeta/CD19-depleted stem cell transplant. The CDR3: CSAWDRGFYEQYF. CDR3 nucleotide sequence: TGCAGCGCTTGGGACAGGGGTTTCTACGAGCAGTACTTC.